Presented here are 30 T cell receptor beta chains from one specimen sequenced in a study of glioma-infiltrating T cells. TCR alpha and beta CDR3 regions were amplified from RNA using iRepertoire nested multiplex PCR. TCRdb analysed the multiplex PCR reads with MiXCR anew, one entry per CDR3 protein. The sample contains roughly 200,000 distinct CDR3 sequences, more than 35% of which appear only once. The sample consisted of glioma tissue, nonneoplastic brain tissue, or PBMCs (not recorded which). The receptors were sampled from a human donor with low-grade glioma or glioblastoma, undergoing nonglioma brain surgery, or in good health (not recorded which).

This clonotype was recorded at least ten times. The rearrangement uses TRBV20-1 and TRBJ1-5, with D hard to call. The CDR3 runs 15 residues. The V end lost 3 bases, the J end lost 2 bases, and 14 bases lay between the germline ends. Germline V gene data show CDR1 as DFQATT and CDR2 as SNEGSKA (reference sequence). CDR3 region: CSASSGGEGNQPQHF. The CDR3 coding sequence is TGCAGTGCTAGTTCGGGTGGCGAAGGCAATCAGCCCCAGCATTTT.

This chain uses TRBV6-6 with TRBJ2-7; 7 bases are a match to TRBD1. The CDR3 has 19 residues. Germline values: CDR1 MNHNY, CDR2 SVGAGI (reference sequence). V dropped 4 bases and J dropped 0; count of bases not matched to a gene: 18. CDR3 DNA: TGTGCCAGCAGTTCGCCCTCGACAGGGCTTTTAACCAACTCCTACGAGCAGTACTTC. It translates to CASSSPSTGLLTNSYEQYF.

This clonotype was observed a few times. The CDR3 DNA reads as TGTGCCAGCAGCCGACCGGGAGCAGGGACCCAGTACTTC. It encodes CASSRPGAGTQYF. The gene calls are TRBV11-2 and TRBJ2-5; weak D call: TRBD2 (6 bases). Germline loops: CDR1 SGHAT, CDR2 FQNNGV. The CDR3 runs 13 residues. Trimming pared 5 bases from V and 7 bases from J, leaving 14 bases between.

CDR3: CASSRVAGEYNEQFF. The CDR3 DNA reads as TGTGCCAGCAGTAGAGTAGCGGGAGAGTACAATGAGCAGTTCTTC. V usage is TRBV2 and J usage is TRBJ2-1; TRBD2 agrees at 9 bases. Germline CDR1 is SNHLY and CDR2 is FYNNEI. The V and J ends lost 5 bases and 4 bases, in that order; junction bases with no gene match: 6. The CDR3 extends over 15 amino acids.

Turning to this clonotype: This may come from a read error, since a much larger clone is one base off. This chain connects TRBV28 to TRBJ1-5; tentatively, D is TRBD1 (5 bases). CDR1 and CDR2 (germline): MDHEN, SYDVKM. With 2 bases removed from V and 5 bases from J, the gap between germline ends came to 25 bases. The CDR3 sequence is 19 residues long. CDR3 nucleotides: TGTGCCAGCAGTTTAAATTTGGGGGGGGACCTTCAGAGCCATCAGCCCCAGCATTTT. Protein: CASSLNLGGDLQSHQPQHF.

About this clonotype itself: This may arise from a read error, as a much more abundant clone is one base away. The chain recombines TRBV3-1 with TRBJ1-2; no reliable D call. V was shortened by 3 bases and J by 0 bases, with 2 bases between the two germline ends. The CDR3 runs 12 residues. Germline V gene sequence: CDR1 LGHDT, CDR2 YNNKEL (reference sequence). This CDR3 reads CASSHANYGYTF. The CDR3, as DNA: TGTGCCAGCAGCCACGCTAACTATGGCTACACCTTC.

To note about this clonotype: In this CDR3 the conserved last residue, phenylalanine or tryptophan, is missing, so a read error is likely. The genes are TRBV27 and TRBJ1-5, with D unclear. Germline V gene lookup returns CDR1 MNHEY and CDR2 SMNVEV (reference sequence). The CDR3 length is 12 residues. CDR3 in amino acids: CASRGPNRPQHL. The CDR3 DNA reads TGTGCCAGCAGGGGTCCCAATCGGCCCCAGCATCTT.

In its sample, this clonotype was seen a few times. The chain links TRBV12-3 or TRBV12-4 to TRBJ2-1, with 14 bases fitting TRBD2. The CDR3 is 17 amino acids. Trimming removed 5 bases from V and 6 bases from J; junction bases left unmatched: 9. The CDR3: CASSRTSGRILGNEQFF. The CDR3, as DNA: TGTGCCAGCAGTAGGACTAGCGGGAGGATCTTAGGCAATGAGCAGTTCTTC.

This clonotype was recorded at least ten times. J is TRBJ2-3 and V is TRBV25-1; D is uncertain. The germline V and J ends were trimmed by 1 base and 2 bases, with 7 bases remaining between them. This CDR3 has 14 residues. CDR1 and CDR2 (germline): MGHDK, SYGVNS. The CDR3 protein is CASSELTYTDTQYF. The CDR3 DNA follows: TGTGCCAGCAGTGAATTGACCTACACAGATACGCAGTATTTT.

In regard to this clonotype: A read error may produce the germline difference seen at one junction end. CDR3 region: CASSGTSGLYNEKFF. For the CDR3, the DNA is TGTGCCAGCAGTGGGACTAGCGGGCTATACAATGAGAAGTTCTTC. The chain combines TRBV6-5 with TRBJ2-1; 12 bases fit TRBD2. The CDR3 loop spans 15 amino acids. Per germline, CDR1 MNHEY and CDR2 SVGAGI.

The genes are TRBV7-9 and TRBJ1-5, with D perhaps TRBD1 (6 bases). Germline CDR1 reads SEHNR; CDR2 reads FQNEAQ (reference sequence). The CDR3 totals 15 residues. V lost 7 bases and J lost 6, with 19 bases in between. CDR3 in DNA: TGTGCCAGCAACCTAGGGGGGGAGATTAGTCAGCCCCAGCATTTT. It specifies CASNLGGEISQPQHF.

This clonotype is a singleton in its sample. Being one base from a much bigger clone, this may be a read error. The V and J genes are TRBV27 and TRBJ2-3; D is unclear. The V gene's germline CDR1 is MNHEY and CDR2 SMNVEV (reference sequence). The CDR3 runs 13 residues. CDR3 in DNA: TGTGCCGGCAGTTTTCAAGGCACAGATACGCAGTATTTT. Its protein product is CAGSFQGTDTQYF.

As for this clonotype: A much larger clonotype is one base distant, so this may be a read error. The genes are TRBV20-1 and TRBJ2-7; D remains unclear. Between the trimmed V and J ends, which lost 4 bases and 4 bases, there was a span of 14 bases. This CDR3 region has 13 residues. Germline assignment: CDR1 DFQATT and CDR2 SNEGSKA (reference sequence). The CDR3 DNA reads TGCAGTGCTATAACACTGTACGGGTACGAGCAGTACTTC. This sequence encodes CSAITLYGYEQYF.

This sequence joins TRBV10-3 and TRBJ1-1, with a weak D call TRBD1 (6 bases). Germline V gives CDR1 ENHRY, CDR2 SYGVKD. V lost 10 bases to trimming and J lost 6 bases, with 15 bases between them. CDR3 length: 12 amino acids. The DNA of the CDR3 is TGTGCCACCCAGGGGATGAATCCTGAAGCTTTCTTT. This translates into CATQGMNPEAFF.

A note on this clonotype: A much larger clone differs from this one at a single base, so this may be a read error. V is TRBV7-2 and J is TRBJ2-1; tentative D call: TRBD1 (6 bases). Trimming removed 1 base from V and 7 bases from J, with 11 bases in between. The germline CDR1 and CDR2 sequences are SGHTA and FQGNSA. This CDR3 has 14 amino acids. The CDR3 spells CASSLVTGQNEQFF. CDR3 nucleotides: TGTGCCAGCAGCTTAGTAACAGGGCAAAATGAGCAGTTCTTC.

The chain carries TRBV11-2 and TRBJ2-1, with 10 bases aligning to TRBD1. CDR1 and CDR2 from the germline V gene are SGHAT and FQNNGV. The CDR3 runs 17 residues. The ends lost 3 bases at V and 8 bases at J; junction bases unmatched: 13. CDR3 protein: CASSFTGGQGGMDEQFF. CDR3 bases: TGTGCCAGCAGCTTTACCGGCGGACAGGGGGGGATGGATGAGCAGTTCTTC.

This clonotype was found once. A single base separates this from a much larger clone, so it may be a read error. The CDR3 DNA reads as TGTGCCAGTAGTGATCCCGGGACGGTGATCTACCAGCAGTACTTC. This gives the protein CASSDPGTVIYQQYF. The chain recombines TRBV19 with TRBJ2-7; D is possibly TRBD1 or TRBD2 (5 bases each). CDR3 length equals 15 residues. CDR1 is LNHDA and CDR2 is SQIVND in the germline V gene (reference sequence).

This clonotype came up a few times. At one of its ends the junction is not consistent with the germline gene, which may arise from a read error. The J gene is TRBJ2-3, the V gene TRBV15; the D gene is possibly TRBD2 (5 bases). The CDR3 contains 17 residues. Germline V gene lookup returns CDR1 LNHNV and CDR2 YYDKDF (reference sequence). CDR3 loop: CTTSSGTSSGGADTQYF. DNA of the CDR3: TGTACCACCAGCAGCGGTACTAGTTCAGGTGGCGCAGATACGCAGTATTTT.

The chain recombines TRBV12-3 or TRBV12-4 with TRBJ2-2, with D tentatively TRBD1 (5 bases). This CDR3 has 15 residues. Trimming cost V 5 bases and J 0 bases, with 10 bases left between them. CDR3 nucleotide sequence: TGTGCCAGCAGTCAAGGGGAACCGAACACCGGGGAGCTGTTTTTT. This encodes CASSQGEPNTGELFF.

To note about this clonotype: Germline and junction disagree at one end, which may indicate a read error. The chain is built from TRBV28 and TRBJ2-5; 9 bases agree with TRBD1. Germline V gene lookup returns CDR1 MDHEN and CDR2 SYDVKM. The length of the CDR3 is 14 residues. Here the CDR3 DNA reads TGTGCCAGCAGCCCAGGGACAGGGATGGAGACCAAGTACTTC. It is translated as CASSPGTGMETKYF. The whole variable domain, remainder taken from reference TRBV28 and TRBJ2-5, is DVKVTQSSRYLVKRTGEKVFLECVQDMDHENMFWYRQDPGLGLRLIYFSYDVKMKEKGDIPEGYSVSREKKERFSLILESASTNQTSMYLCASSPGTGMETKYFGPGTRLLVL.

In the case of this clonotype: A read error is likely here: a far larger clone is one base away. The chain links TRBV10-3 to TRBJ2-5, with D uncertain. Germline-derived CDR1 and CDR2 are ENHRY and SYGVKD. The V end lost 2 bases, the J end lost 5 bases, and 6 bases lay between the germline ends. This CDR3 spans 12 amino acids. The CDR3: CAISETRETQYF. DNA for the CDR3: TGTGCCATCAGTGAGACCAGGGAGACCCAGTACTTC.

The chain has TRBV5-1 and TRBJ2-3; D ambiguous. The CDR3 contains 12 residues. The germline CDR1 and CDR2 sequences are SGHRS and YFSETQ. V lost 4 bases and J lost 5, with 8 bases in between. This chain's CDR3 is CASSQRKDTQYF. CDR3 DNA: TGCGCCAGCAGCCAACGCAAAGATACGCAGTATTTT.

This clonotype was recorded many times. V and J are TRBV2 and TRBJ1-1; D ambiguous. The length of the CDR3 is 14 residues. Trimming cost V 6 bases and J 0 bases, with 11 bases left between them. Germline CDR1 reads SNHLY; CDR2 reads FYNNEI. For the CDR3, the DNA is TGTGCCAGCAGCGCTGAAGGTGTGAACACTGAAGCTTTCTTT. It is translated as CASSAEGVNTEAFF.

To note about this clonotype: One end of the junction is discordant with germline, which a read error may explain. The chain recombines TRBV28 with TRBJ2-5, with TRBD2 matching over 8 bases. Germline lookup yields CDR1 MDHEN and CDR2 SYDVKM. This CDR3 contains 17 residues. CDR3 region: CASSPKVPPSGQETKYF. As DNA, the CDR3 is TGTGCCAGCAGTCCGAAGGTCCCGCCTAGCGGGCAAGAGACCAAGTACTTC.

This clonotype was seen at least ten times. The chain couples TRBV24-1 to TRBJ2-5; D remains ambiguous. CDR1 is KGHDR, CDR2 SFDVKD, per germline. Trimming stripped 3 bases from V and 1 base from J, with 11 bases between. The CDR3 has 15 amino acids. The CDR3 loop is CATSDPMGFQETQYF. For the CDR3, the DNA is TGTGCCACCAGTGATCCTATGGGTTTCCAAGAGACCCAGTACTTC.

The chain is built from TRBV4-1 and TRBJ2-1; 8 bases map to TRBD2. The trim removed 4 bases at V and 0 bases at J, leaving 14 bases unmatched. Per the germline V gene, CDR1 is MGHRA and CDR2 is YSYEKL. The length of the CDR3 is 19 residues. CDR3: CASSLKLAAGGSSYNEQFF. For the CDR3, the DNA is TGCGCCAGCAGCCTCAAACTAGCGGCCGGGGGGAGCTCCTACAATGAGCAGTTCTTC.

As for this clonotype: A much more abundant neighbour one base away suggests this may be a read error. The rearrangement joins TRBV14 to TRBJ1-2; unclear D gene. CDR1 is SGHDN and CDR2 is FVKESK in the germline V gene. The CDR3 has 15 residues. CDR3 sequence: CASIQKKEGNYGYTF. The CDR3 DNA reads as TGTGCCAGCATCCAAAAAAAAGAAGGGAACTATGGCTACACCTTC.

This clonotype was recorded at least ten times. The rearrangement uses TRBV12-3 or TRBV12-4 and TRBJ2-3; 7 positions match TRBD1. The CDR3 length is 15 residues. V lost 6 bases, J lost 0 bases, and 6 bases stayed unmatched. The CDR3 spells CASRRQGDSTDTQYF. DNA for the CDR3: TGTGCCAGCAGGAGACAGGGAGATAGCACAGATACGCAGTATTTT.

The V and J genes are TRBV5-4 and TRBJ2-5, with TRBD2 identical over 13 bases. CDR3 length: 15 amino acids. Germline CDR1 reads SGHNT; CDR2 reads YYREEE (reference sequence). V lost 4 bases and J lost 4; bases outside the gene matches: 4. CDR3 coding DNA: TGTGCCAGCAGCCGGACTAGCGGGAGCGGAGAGACCCAGTACTTC. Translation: CASSRTSGSGETQYF.

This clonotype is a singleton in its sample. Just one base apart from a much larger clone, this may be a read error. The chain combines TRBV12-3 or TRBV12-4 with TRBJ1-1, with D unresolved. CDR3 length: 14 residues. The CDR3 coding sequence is TGTGCCAGCAGTTTTCGTAGAGGGAATACTGAAGATTTCTTT. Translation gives CASSFRRGNTEDFF.